This is a list of T cell receptor beta chains from one sample in a study of blood T cell repertoires in COVID-19. TCRdb keeps only in-frame clones here, not all; method: immunoSEQ multiplex PCR. The sample lists almost 250,000 clones, roughly 91% seen once, with approximately 3.7% in the top ten. The specimen sequenced was PBMCs or T cells enriched from blood (not recorded which). Receptors were obtained from a woman in her thirties who had recovered from COVID-19. Each CDR3 is given without its conserved first and last residue.

v_call cdr3_aa
TRBV4-1 ASSQARGQGFSEQY
TRBV18 ASSPQPLGQASSGNTIY
TRBV4-3 ASRRGLGTEAF
TRBV27 ASSLTGGGNTIY
TRBV5-6 ASSLGRDRVYYGYT
TRBV5-8 ASSLGQGAQRATEAF
TRBV7-3 ASSLDTHEQF
TRBV6-6 ASSYQGQGWYEQY
TRBV11-3 ASSSNRDTEAF
TRBV4-3 ASSQGQGGYGYT
TRBV7-3 ASGTSGTTDTQY
TRBV7-7 ASSLLQDNEQF
TRBV9 ASSPSVELGYT
TRBV6-5 ASSPDRGRDYGYT
TRBV5-1 ASRTGVGNEQF
TRBV5-1 ASSPAGRNTYNEQF
TRBV28 ASSLAVSSNTEAF
TRBV18 ASSLTNSDGLQH
TRBV6-5 ASSFPGQGAGYGYT
TRBV29-1 SGILQTPEAF
TRBV27 ASSLQQGGEQY
TRBV6-6 ASSYPGQRSSAF
TRBV13 ASSSSGRQY
TRBV19 ASSRDWGQETQY
TRBV19 ASTQGAGGYQETQY
TRBV11-2 ASSLAPRQGGYGYT
TRBV9 ASSVEFRGNYGYT
TRBV6-1 ASSETGGREKLF
TRBV9 ASSLTGGTEAF
TRBV12-3/TRBV12-4 ASSSDKTYEQY
TRBV11-3 ASSLARDREAF
TRBV9 ASSVARAGYEQY
TRBV5-1 ASSWGLAGGPGDTQY
TRBV11-2 ASSAPSGTYYPSY
TRBV29-1 SVGPLRGQGEAF
TRBV9 ASSQSGRNYNEQF
TRBV30 AWSLLGQGQETQY
TRBV7-9 ASSLNSLNTEAF
TRBV19 ASNIRDSQNIQY
TRBV6-1 ASSALRKDSNSPLH
TRBV7-9 ASRSGQGAYEQY
TRBV9 ASSVYPGQDLGYT
TRBV28 ASSSPSQGSGELF
TRBV6-1 ASSEVVFGLLQTYNEQF
TRBV7-9 ASTKGQGRPYEQY
TRBV3-1/TRBV3-2 ASSPSRTGGIRELF
TRBV28 ASSLGQEYGYT
TRBV4-3 ASSQDGGLYTDTQY
TRBV7-2 ASSQTSGSIYEQY
TRBV30 AWRQGPDTQY
TRBV19 ASSMGTGRNTEAF
TRBV19 ASRQGAVNEKLF
TRBV19 ASSIAASGRDEQF
TRBV9 ASSVGQGVSQPQH
TRBV12-3/TRBV12-4 ASSHSTGAEAF
TRBV7-2 ASSKPVVRLAEQETQY
TRBV4-1 ASSRGTSDSYEQY